This TCR beta chain was sequenced for a study of blood T cells in healthy people across ages. Study-wide points: A strong correlation was found between TCR beta diversity and the percentage of naive T cells.

A J-beta primer mix and a sample-barcoded 5' primer were used in a second PCR of roughly 6 to 12 cycles. One entry per CDR3 protein results from TCRdb running MiXCR on the 5' RACE reads. The sample includes 1.5 million to 1.9 million distinct CDR3 sequences, about 45% of them seen just once. This clonotype has just a few counts. Its antigen is still unknown. Trimming took 4 bases from V and 5 from J, leaving 11 bases between them. The CDR3 is 13 amino acids. Germline assignment: CDR1 KGHSH and CDR2 LQKENI. Sample: blood. The V and J genes are TRBV18 and TRBJ1-1; D is uncertain. This TCR was recovered from a woman between 18 and 30 years old in good health. The CDR3 loop reads CASSLNEGTEAFF. CDR3 coding DNA: TGTGCCAGCTCACTCAACGAAGGGACTGAAGCTTTCTTT.